These T cell receptor beta chains were read from a single sample in a study of cytomegalovirus exposure and HLA in healthy donors. Profiling relied on immunoSEQ multiplex PCR, and the TCRdb table lists in-frame clones only, not all of them. The sample yields roughly 100,000 clones, 70% to 90% seen once. Sample: PBMCs. The origin of the receptors is a woman between 18 and 30 years old in good health and CMV-seropositive. CDR3s include the opening cysteine and the closing phenylalanine or tryptophan. The D gene is left open where the match is weak.

j_gene	v_gene	d_gene	len	CDR3aa
TRBJ2-1	TRBV5-6	TRBD2	17	CASSVSTSGEPGNEQFF
TRBJ2-2	TRBV7-3	TRBD2	19	CASRSTPTGLASNTGELFF
TRBJ2-1	TRBV7-8	-	15	CASTPPGGSYNEQFF
TRBJ1-2	TRBV29-1	-	14	CSSLGGQNNYGYTF
TRBJ2-1	TRBV6-5	-	12	CASSYTDNEQFF
TRBJ1-3	TRBV5-1	-	14	CASSLGQAGNTIYF
TRBJ1-4	TRBV5-1	-	13	CASSFGGNEKLFF
TRBJ2-3	TRBV11-1	-	12	CASSRREDTQYF
TRBJ2-7	TRBV2	-	14	CASSVTGSDYEQYF
TRBJ2-5	TRBV10-2	-	15	CASSESSGIEETQYF
TRBJ2-2	TRBV6-1	-	15	CASSEGTGGAGELFF
TRBJ1-4	TRBV4-1	-	15	CASSPRTVRNEKLFF
TRBJ1-5	TRBV7-2	-	14	CASSSSGRTQPQHF
TRBJ2-3	TRBV13	-	15	CASSLGSRSTDTQYF
TRBJ1-2	TRBV28	-	15	CASRYNTGTRYGYTF
TRBJ2-2	TRBV27	TRBD1	15	CASRMGQENTGELFF
TRBJ2-1	TRBV5-6	TRBD1	15	CASSLQGARYNEQFF
TRBJ1-1	TRBV7-9	TRBD1	14	CASSQAGGNTEAFF
TRBJ2-7	TRBV13	-	17	CASSSARRSSRSYEQYF
TRBJ2-3	TRBV6-1	TRBD2	16	CASSELAGGFTDTQYF